Listed here are 23 T cell receptor beta chains from one sample, sequenced in a study of blood T cell repertoires in COVID-19. Profiling relied on immunoSEQ multiplex PCR, and the TCRdb table lists in-frame clones only, not all of them. The sample gives approximately 280,000 clones, about 85% of which show up once; about 2.7% is in the top ten. Input material: PBMCs or T cells enriched from blood (not recorded which). Receptor source: a woman in her fifties or sixties who had recovered from COVID-19.

The V call is TRBV7-6, the J call TRBJ2-7; D not certain. Trimming took 5 bases from V and 2 from J, leaving 13 bases between them. Germline V gives CDR1 SGHVS, CDR2 FNYEAQ. The CDR3 runs 14 residues. The CDR3 sequence: CASSPQSTPYEQYF. Written as DNA, the CDR3 is TGTGCCAGCAGCCCCCAATCCACACCCTACGAGCAGTACTTC.

The chain is built from TRBV7-2 and TRBJ2-6; D is possibly TRBD1 (5 bases). From germline, CDR1 is SGHTA and CDR2 FQGNSA. V lost 2 bases and J 2 bases, leaving 7 bases between the germline ends. This CDR3 spans 15 amino acids. CDR3 sequence (DNA): TGTGCCAGCAGCTTAAGACAGCCTGGGGCCAACGTCCTGACTTTC. It encodes CASSLRQPGANVLTF.

This clone was detected only once. The rearrangement uses TRBV21-1 and TRBJ2-3; the DNA was not used to check the table's D call, TRBD2. TRBV21-1 is shown as a pseudogene. There are 18 residues in the CDR3. The CDR3 sequence is CASRRGRASIGSTDTQYF. CDR3 in DNA: TGTGCCAGCAGACGAGGGAGGGCCTCCATTGGTAGCACAGATACGCAGTATTTT.

The chain has TRBV29-1 and TRBJ2-2; 10 bases are a match to TRBD2. This CDR3 region has 14 residues. Looked up from germline, CDR1 is SQVTM and CDR2 is ANQGSEA. V shed 7 bases, J shed 5 bases, and the junction held 7 bases outside the gene matches. The CDR3 bases are TGCAGCGCCCTACTACTAGCGGGGACCGGGGAGCTGTTTTTT. Protein: CSALLLAGTGELFF.

The chain combines TRBV10-3 with TRBJ2-2, with TRBD2 matching 12 bases. V trimming: 4 bases; J trimming: 6 bases; junction bases outside the gene matches: 3. The CDR3 totals 15 residues. The germline CDR1 and CDR2 sequences are ENHRY and SYGVKD. The CDR3 DNA reads TGTGCCATCAGTGCTGCTAGCGGGAGGGCCGGGGAGCTGTTTTTT. It encodes CAISAASGRAGELFF.

The chain links TRBV7-2 to TRBJ2-2, with 9 positions matching TRBD2. The CDR3 is made up of 16 amino acids. The germline gives CDR1 SGHTA, CDR2 FQGNSA. V shed 5 bases and J 4 bases; nucleotides not matched to a gene: 8. CDR3 loop: CASSTQGGRGTGELFF. As DNA, the CDR3 is TGTGCCAGCAGCACACAAGGCGGGAGGGGCACCGGGGAGCTGTTTTTT. Full variable domain (missing parts from reference TRBV7-2 and TRBJ2-2): GAGVSQSPSNKVTEKGKDVELRCDPISGHTALYWYRQSLGQGLEFLIYFQGNSAPDKSGLPSDRFSAERTGGSVSTLTIQRTQQEDSAVYLCASSTQGGRGTGELFFGEGSRLTVL.

The J gene is TRBJ1-1, the V gene TRBV11-2, with D possibly matching TRBD1 (6 bases). V lost 2 bases and J 3 bases, leaving 7 bases between the germline ends. CDR1 and CDR2 from the germline V gene are SGHAT and FQNNGV. There are 13 residues in the CDR3. The CDR3 sequence is CASSLSGDTEAFF. CDR3 nucleotide sequence: TGTGCCAGCAGCTTATCAGGGGACACTGAAGCTTTCTTT.

At least ten counts were recorded for this clone. This chain joins TRBV7-9 and TRBJ1-1; D gene uncertain. CDR1 is SEHNR, CDR2 FQNEAQ, per germline (reference sequence). V dropped 4 bases and J dropped 3 bases, with 12 bases sitting between them. This CDR3 comprises 14 residues. The chain's CDR3 is CASSSATQDTEAFF. In DNA form, the CDR3 reads TGTGCCAGCAGCTCGGCGACACAAGACACTGAAGCTTTCTTT.

A word on this clone: A read error may account for a junction end that differs from germline. The chain joins TRBV6-1 to TRBJ2-2, with TRBD1 matching 9 bases. Germline CDR1 MNHNS, CDR2 SASEGT. CDR3 length equals 15 residues. CDR3 sequence (DNA): TGTGCCAGCAGCGAAGACAGGGGGTACACCGGGGAGCTGTTTTTT. Translation: CASSEDRGYTGELFF.

Here the CDR3 reads CATAGALDEQFF. The CDR3 nucleotides are TGTGCCACCGCGGGGGCTCTAGATGAGCAGTTCTTC. The rearrangement links TRBV24-1 to TRBJ2-1; weak D call: TRBD2 (7 bases). Germline CDR1 KGHDR, CDR2 SFDVKD. The CDR3 totals 12 residues. With 9 bases removed from V and 8 bases from J, the gap between germline ends came to 13 bases.

The chain couples TRBV6-5 to TRBJ2-7; D might be TRBD1 (6 bases). This CDR3 contains 13 residues. V was shortened by 6 bases and J by 6 bases, with 15 bases between the two germline ends. The germline V gene encodes CDR1 MNHEY and CDR2 SVGAGI. The CDR3 DNA follows: TGTGCCAGCAGACGGCAGGGGTACGGCGAGCAGTACTTC. Residues: CASRRQGYGEQYF.

The J gene is TRBJ2-3, the V gene TRBV5-4; possibly TRBD2 for D (6 bases). Trimming took 0 bases from V and 6 from J, leaving 11 bases between them. CDR1 is SGHNT, CDR2 YYREEE, per germline (reference sequence). The CDR3 has 14 residues. The CDR3 DNA reads as TGTGCCAGCAGCTTGGCCGGGAGTAGGGATACGCAGTATTTT. Its protein product is CASSLAGSRDTQYF.

The J gene is TRBJ2-1, the V gene TRBV7-9; TRBD2 might be the D (5 bases). The germline CDR1 and CDR2 sequences are SEHNR and FQNEAQ (reference sequence). CDR3 length equals 10 residues. Trimming took 5 bases from V and 10 from J, leaving 6 bases between them. The CDR3 DNA follows: TGTGCCAGCAGCGGGGAGGAGCAGTTCTTC. It encodes CASSGEEQFF.

V and J are TRBV29-1 and TRBJ1-2; 7 bases are a match to TRBD1. Germline V gives CDR1 SQVTM, CDR2 ANQGSEA. This CDR3 region has 11 residues. V was pared by 4 bases and J by 6 bases, with 2 bases of the junction left unmatched. DNA for the CDR3: TGCAGCGTTGGACAGGGCCATGGCTACACCTTC. Translation: CSVGQGHGYTF.

The rearrangement uses TRBV19 and TRBJ1-2; 8 bases align to TRBD1. Germline values: CDR1 LNHDA, CDR2 SQIVND (reference sequence). Losses at the gene ends were 4 bases for V and 7 bases for J; bases not matched to a gene: 8. This CDR3 is 14 amino acids long. This CDR3 is CASSSDRGGFGYTF. In DNA, the CDR3 is TGTGCCAGTAGTAGCGACAGGGGCGGCTTTGGCTACACCTTC.

This chain uses TRBV19 with TRBJ2-6; unclear D gene. Trimming cost V 1 base and J 1 base, with 5 bases left between them. This CDR3 spans 15 amino acids. CDR1 and CDR2 from the germline V gene are LNHDA and SQIVND (reference sequence). The chain's CDR3 is CASSIGRSGANVLTF. The CDR3 coding sequence is TGTGCCAGTAGTATAGGTAGATCTGGGGCCAACGTCCTGACTTTC.

CDR3 nucleotides: TGTGCCAGCAGCCAAGGGGCGGGACAGGGGAACATTCAGTACTTC. Encoded protein: CASSQGAGQGNIQYF. The V and J genes are TRBV3-1 (or the pseudogene TRBV3-2) and TRBJ2-4, with 10 bases lining up with TRBD1. The CDR3 runs to 15 residues. Germline V gene lookup returns CDR1 LGHDT and CDR2 YNNKEL (reference sequence). J was trimmed by 7 bases and V by 1 base; bases with no gene match: 4.

This clone was seen a handful of times. The CDR3 loop reads CASKDGTGNTEAFF. The CDR3 bases are TGTGCCAGCAAGGATGGGACAGGGAACACTGAAGCTTTCTTT. The rearrangement uses TRBV27 and TRBJ1-1; 8 bases are shared with TRBD1. V trimming: 7 bases; J trimming: 1 base; junction bases outside the gene matches: 5. From germline, CDR1 is MNHEY and CDR2 SMNVEV (reference sequence). The CDR3 extends over 14 amino acids.

The V gene is TRBV2, the J gene TRBJ1-1; TRBD1 aligns across 7 bases. Germline V gene sequence: CDR1 SNHLY, CDR2 FYNNEI. CDR3 length: 15 residues. V shed 6 bases and J 1 base; nucleotides not matched to a gene: 8. The CDR3, as DNA: TGTGCCAGCAGACGTCGGACAGGTGAGAACACTGAAGCTTTCTTT. Its protein is CASRRRTGENTEAFF. The full variable domain, its missing parts supplied by reference TRBV2 and TRBJ1-1, is EPEVTQTPSHQVTQMGQEVILRCVPISNHLYFYWYRQILGQKVEFLVSFYNNEISEKSEIFDDQFSVERPDGSNFTLKIRSTKLEDSAMYFCASRRRTGENTEAFFGQGTRLTVV.

This clone was counted a single time. J is TRBJ2-2 and V is TRBV5-1, with TRBD2 matching over 11 bases. The germline V gene has CDR1 SGHRS and CDR2 YFSETQ. The J segment lost 6 bases and the V segment lost 4 bases, leaving 17 bases of the junction unmatched. The CDR3 spans 19 residues. This CDR3 reads CASSLLSPSSGGTAGELFF. As DNA, the CDR3 is TGCGCCAGCAGCCTGTTGTCCCCCTCTAGCGGGGGGACCGCCGGGGAGCTGTTTTTT.

In this sample, this clone turned up once. J is TRBJ2-1 and V is TRBV5-1; TRBD2 aligns across 11 bases. The CDR3 runs 15 residues. V trimming: 0 bases; J trimming: 7 bases; junction bases outside the gene matches: 3. Germline V lookup: CDR1 SGHRS, CDR2 YFSETQ. The CDR3 DNA reads as TGCGCCAGCAGCTTGGTGACTAGCGGGGTGAATGAGCAGTTCTTC. Its translation is CASSLVTSGVNEQFF.

V is TRBV27 and J is TRBJ1-6; D gene uncertain. V gave up 7 bases and J gave up 7 bases, with 8 bases separating them. Germline V CDR1 and CDR2: MNHEY, SMNVEV (reference sequence). There are 12 residues in the CDR3. CDR3 DNA: TGTGCCAGCACCGCTCTAAATTCACCCCTCCACTTT. It encodes CASTALNSPLHF.

The chain carries TRBV6-5 and TRBJ2-2; D might be TRBD2 (6 bases). The germline V and J ends were trimmed by 6 bases and 2 bases, with 13 bases remaining between them. The CDR3 consists of 15 residues. Germline CDR1 is MNHEY and CDR2 is SVGAGI. The CDR3 sequence: CASSPRELNTGELFF. The CDR3 nucleotides are TGTGCCAGCAGCCCCCGGGAGCTAAACACCGGGGAGCTGTTTTTT.